The 29 T cell receptor beta chains listed next were all sequenced from one sample in a study of cytomegalovirus exposure and HLA in healthy donors. PCR was performed using 60 Vbeta and 13 Jbeta primers. Measured with immunoSEQ multiplex PCR; TCRdb has only the in-frame clones, and not every one. This table holds more than 100,000 clones, roughly 89% found once. The sample was PBMCs. The source is a woman aged 25 to 39 in good health and CMV-seronegative.

This rearrangement joins TRBV7-2 to TRBJ2-7; the match to TRBD1 covers 7 bases. The V segment lost 2 bases and the J segment 0 bases; nucleotides outside the gene matches: 10. The germline V gene encodes CDR1 SGHTA and CDR2 FQGNSA. The CDR3 is made up of 17 amino acids. CDR3 DNA: TGTGCCAGCAGCTTACGGGACAGCTCCCTTTCCTCCTACGAGCAGTACTTC. Encoded protein: CASSLRDSSLSSYEQYF.

This clone has just one count. V gene TRBV10-2 combines with J gene TRBJ1-2; 7 bases line up with TRBD1. The length of the CDR3 is 16 residues. The junction had 12 bases not matched to a gene; V was cut back by 4 bases and J by 4 bases. Looked up from germline, CDR1 is WSHSY and CDR2 is SAAADI. In DNA form, the CDR3 reads TGCGCCAGCAGTGCCGGTTCCTCAGGGGGAATCTATGGCTACACCTTC. The encoded protein is CASSAGSSGGIYGYTF.

This clone came up once. The chain links TRBV29-1 to TRBJ2-3; perhaps TRBD2 as D (5 bases). Germline CDR1 reads SQVTM; CDR2 reads ANQGSEA. V was clipped by 4 bases and J by 2 bases, with 10 bases between them. The CDR3 runs 13 residues. CDR3 protein: CSVVAGLTDTQYF. The DNA for the CDR3 is TGCAGCGTTGTTGCGGGTCTCACAGATACGCAGTATTTT.

The CDR3 region has the DNA TGCGCCAGCAGCCAAGATTCGGGTTTCTACAATGAGCAGTTCTTC. It codes for CASSQDSGFYNEQFF. V gene TRBV4-3 combines with J gene TRBJ2-1; D not certain. CDR1 and CDR2 (germline): LGHNA, YSLEER. CDR3 size: 15 residues. V lost 0 bases, J lost 3 bases, and 9 bases lay in between.

The V gene is TRBV5-4, the J gene TRBJ1-4, with 8 positions matching TRBD1. Germline loops: CDR1 SGHNT, CDR2 YYREEE (reference sequence). V gave up 3 bases and J gave up 10 bases; unmatched junction bases: 11. The CDR3 is 15 residues long. The CDR3 DNA is TGTGCCAGCAGCTCACCGGGACAGGTCGGGGGAAAACTGTTTTTT. It yields the protein CASSSPGQVGGKLFF. Full variable domain (outside the CDR3, taken from reference TRBV5-4 and TRBJ1-4): ETGVTQSPTHLIKTRGQQVTLRCSSQSGHNTVSWYQQALGQGPQFIFQYYREEENGRGNFPPRFSGLQFPNYSSELNVNALELDDSALYLCASSSPGQVGGKLFFGSGTQLSVL.

The chain is built from TRBV7-2 and TRBJ2-1; possibly TRBD1 for D (6 bases). The CDR3 has 18 residues. Germline V gene lookup returns CDR1 SGHTA and CDR2 FQGNSA. V was clipped by 5 bases and J by 3 bases, with 23 bases between them. The CDR3 nucleotides are TGTGCCAGCAGCCAATGGGACACTTTTGGGGGTTACTACAATGAGCAGTTCTTC. Translating gives CASSQWDTFGGYYNEQFF. Based on the CDR3 plus reference TRBV7-2 and TRBJ2-1, the full variable domain is GAGVSQSPSNKVTEKGKDVELRCDPISGHTALYWYRQSLGQGLEFLIYFQGNSAPDKSGLPSDRFSAERTGGSVSTLTIQRTQQEDSAVYLCASSQWDTFGGYYNEQFFGPGTRLTVL.

The gene calls are TRBV7-2 and TRBJ2-5; 9 nucleotides align to TRBD2. The germline gives CDR1 SGHTA, CDR2 FQGNSA. The CDR3 length is 14 residues. V dropped 6 bases and J dropped 0; count of bases not matched to a gene: 2. CDR3 region: CASRRTSDQETQYF. The DNA of the CDR3 is TGTGCCAGCAGAAGGACTAGCGACCAAGAGACCCAGTACTTC.

The chain recombines TRBV7-9 with TRBJ1-5; TRBD1 might be the D (5 bases). CDR3 length: 15 residues. V lost 4 bases and J lost 0, with 10 bases in between. In germline, CDR1 is SEHNR, CDR2 FQNEAQ (reference sequence). The CDR3 here is CASSSGHSSNQPQHF. In DNA form, the CDR3 reads TGTGCCAGCAGCTCCGGACACTCTAGCAATCAGCCCCAGCATTTT. Based on the CDR3 plus reference TRBV7-9 and TRBJ1-5, the full variable domain is DTGVSQNPRHKITKRGQNVTFRCDPISEHNRLYWYRQTLGQGPEFLTYFQNEAQLEKSRLLSDRFSAERPKGSFSTLEIQRTEQGDSAMYLCASSSGHSSNQPQHFGDGTRLSIL.

In DNA form, the CDR3 reads TGTGCCAGCAGCCCCAGACTAGCGGGGAAAGAGACCCAGTACTTC. This translates into CASSPRLAGKETQYF. This chain joins TRBV7-2 and TRBJ2-5; the match to TRBD2 covers 11 bases. The CDR3 is made up of 15 amino acids. Germline CDR1 is SGHTA and CDR2 is FQGNSA. Germline trimming cut 5 bases from V and 3 bases from J; bases unmatched to any gene: 5.

This clone was recorded many times. V usage is TRBV9 and J usage is TRBJ2-3; the match to TRBD2 covers 9 bases. V lost 0 bases to trimming and J lost 3 bases; unmatched junction nucleotides: 5. Germline lookup yields CDR1 SGDLS and CDR2 YYNGEE. The CDR3 is made up of 16 amino acids. This CDR3 is CASSVEAGGLTDTQYF. The CDR3 nucleotides are TGTGCCAGCAGCGTAGAGGCGGGAGGGTTGACAGATACGCAGTATTTT.

Only one count was recorded for this clone. The J gene is TRBJ2-1, the V gene TRBV4-3; TRBD1 is a possible D gene (7 bases). The CDR3 spans 19 residues. V gave up 4 bases and J gave up 0 bases, with 22 bases separating them. In germline, CDR1 is LGHNA, CDR2 YSLEER. The CDR3 sequence: CASSPGGPSMPSSYNEQFF. The CDR3, as DNA: TGCGCCAGCAGCCCAGGGGGGCCAAGTATGCCTAGCTCCTACAATGAGCAGTTCTTC.

This sequence joins TRBV19 and TRBJ1-1, with D perhaps matching TRBD1 (6 bases). The CDR3 spans 14 residues. Germline V gives CDR1 LNHDA, CDR2 SQIVND (reference sequence). Between the trimmed V and J ends, which lost 6 bases and 1 base, there was a span of 12 bases. As DNA, the CDR3 is TGTGCCAGTAGGGTACAGGGCACGAACACTGAAGCTTTCTTT. As protein: CASRVQGTNTEAFF.

The J gene is TRBJ2-1, the V gene TRBV29-1, with 11 nucleotides matching TRBD2. The CDR3 runs 16 residues. The V gene end was trimmed by 0 bases and the J gene end by 4 bases; junction bases not matched to a gene: 5. Germline V gene data show CDR1 as SQVTM and CDR2 as ANQGSEA. The CDR3 is CSVEDQTSGTYNEQFF. The CDR3 DNA follows: TGCAGCGTTGAAGATCAGACTAGCGGGACTTACAATGAGCAGTTCTTC.

This chain uses TRBV2 with TRBJ1-2; the match to TRBD1 covers 7 bases. This CDR3 comprises 15 residues. Trimming took 2 bases from V and 6 from J; bases not matched to a gene: 9. CDR1 SNHLY and CDR2 FYNNEI come from the germline V gene. In DNA, the CDR3 is TGTGCCAGCAGTGAAATTTCCACAGGGGCGGATGGCTACACCTTC. Translation: CASSEISTGADGYTF.

This sequence joins TRBV11-3 and TRBJ2-1, with D possibly being TRBD2 (7 bases). The CDR3 contains 15 residues. Germline V gene lookup returns CDR1 SGHNT and CDR2 YENEEA. V was clipped by 3 bases and J by 4 bases, with 13 bases between them. The CDR3 sequence is CASSFGRGYYNEQFF. Here the CDR3 DNA reads TGTGCCAGCAGCTTTGGGAGGGGGTATTACAATGAGCAGTTCTTC.

The chain links TRBV28 to TRBJ2-5, with TRBD1 matching over 9 bases. CDR1 is MDHEN and CDR2 is SYDVKM in the germline V gene. This CDR3 comprises 17 residues. The J segment lost 2 bases and the V segment lost 2 bases, leaving 9 bases of the junction unmatched. The CDR3 DNA reads as TGTGCCAGCAGTTTAATCACAAGGGACAGGGTTCAAGAGACCCAGTACTTC. This encodes CASSLITRDRVQETQYF.

The chain is built from TRBV5-4 and TRBJ1-5, with D possibly being TRBD1 (5 bases). V was pared by 2 bases and J by 0 bases, with 9 bases between. The CDR3 is 15 residues long. The germline V gene has CDR1 SGHNT and CDR2 YYREEE (reference sequence). The CDR3 loop is CASSFGGHSNQPQHF. CDR3 nucleotide sequence: TGTGCCAGCAGCTTCGGGGGTCATAGCAATCAGCCCCAGCATTTT.

The table lists this clone with a count of one. The chain is built from TRBV4-1 and TRBJ1-6, with D unresolved. CDR1 is MGHRA, CDR2 YSYEKL, per germline. Deletions cut 8 bases from V and 9 bases from J, with 14 bases between. This CDR3 is built from 13 residues. The CDR3 sequence: CASGVSRSSPLHF. DNA for the CDR3: TGCGCCAGCGGTGTCTCGCGGAGTTCACCCCTCCACTTT.

This chain connects TRBV5-6 to TRBJ1-2, with unresolved D. Trimming removed 4 bases from V and 1 base from J, with 8 bases in between. The germline gives CDR1 SGHDT, CDR2 YYEEEE. The length of the CDR3 is 13 residues. CDR3 DNA: TGTGCCAGCAGCCCGGGTTTTAACTATGGCTACACCTTC. The encoded protein is CASSPGFNYGYTF.

The CDR3 DNA follows: TGTGCCAGCAGCCGACAGGTGAACACTGAAGCTTTCTTT. This gives the protein CASSRQVNTEAFF. The V gene is TRBV6-5, the J gene TRBJ1-1, with D possibly being TRBD1 (6 bases). The CDR3 length is 13 residues. With 6 bases removed from V and 0 bases from J, the gap between germline ends came to 8 bases. CDR1 is MNHEY, CDR2 SVGAGI, per germline.

The V call is TRBV2, the J call TRBJ1-4; D is uncertain. Trimming took 6 bases from V and 4 from J, leaving 12 bases between them. CDR3 length equals 14 residues. Germline lookup yields CDR1 SNHLY and CDR2 FYNNEI. The CDR3 DNA sequence: TGTGCCAGCAGATTGCCGGGTAGTAATGAAAAACTGTTTTTT. The encoded protein is CASRLPGSNEKLFF.

The rearrangement joins TRBV6-5 to TRBJ2-3; tentative D call: TRBD2 (5 bases). The ends were cut back, 2 bases at V and 2 bases at J, with 14 bases in the middle. The CDR3 spans 16 residues. CDR1 and CDR2 from the germline V gene are MNHEY and SVGAGI. Written as DNA, the CDR3 is TGTGCCAGCAGTTACCAATCCCCCGGGGTCACAGATACGCAGTATTTT. Its protein is CASSYQSPGVTDTQYF.

V usage is TRBV28 and J usage is TRBJ2-1, with 14 bases identical to TRBD2. The J segment lost 2 bases and the V segment lost 6 bases, leaving 6 bases of the junction unmatched. The CDR3 has 17 amino acids. Germline V lookup: CDR1 MDHEN, CDR2 SYDVKM. As DNA, the CDR3 is TGTGCCAGCAGGGGGACTAGCGGGAGCTACGCCTACAATGAGCAGTTCTTC. The encoded protein is CASRGTSGSYAYNEQFF. Variable domain in full (rest from reference TRBV28 and TRBJ2-1): DVKVTQSSRYLVKRTGEKVFLECVQDMDHENMFWYRQDPGLGLRLIYFSYDVKMKEKGDIPEGYSVSREKKERFSLILESASTNQTSMYLCASRGTSGSYAYNEQFFGPGTRLTVL.

This chain uses TRBV5-1 with TRBJ2-7, with 8 bases fitting TRBD2. This CDR3 has 19 amino acids. With 4 bases clipped from V and 2 bases from J, the junction kept 20 bases outside the gene matches. CDR1 SGHRS and CDR2 YFSETQ come from the germline V gene. The CDR3 protein is CASSIDVTSGGSRTYEQYF. The CDR3, as DNA: TGCGCCAGCAGCATCGACGTAACTAGCGGAGGGAGTAGGACCTACGAGCAGTACTTC.

The chain links TRBV18 to TRBJ1-1, with 7 bases matching TRBD1. The CDR3 sequence is 14 residues long. The ends lost 0 bases at V and 4 bases at J; junction bases unmatched: 2. Germline V gene sequence: CDR1 KGHSH, CDR2 LQKENI. CDR3 protein: CASSPPTGFTEAFF. DNA for the CDR3: TGTGCCAGCTCACCACCGACAGGGTTCACTGAAGCTTTCTTT. Using reference TRBV18 and TRBJ1-1 for the parts outside the CDR3, the full variable domain is NAGVMQNPRHLVRRRGQEARLRCSPMKGHSHVYWYRQLPEEGLKFMVYLQKENIIDESGMPKERFSAEFPKEGPSILRIQQVVRGDSAAYFCASSPPTGFTEAFFGQGTRLTVV.

J is TRBJ2-7 and V is TRBV28; TRBD2 matches at 7 bases. Per the germline V gene, CDR1 is MDHEN and CDR2 is SYDVKM. The CDR3 totals 15 residues. The V segment lost 5 bases and the J segment 2 bases; nucleotides outside the gene matches: 9. The CDR3 reads CASSPLGGETYEQYF. The CDR3 nucleotides are TGTGCCAGCAGTCCCTTGGGGGGGGAAACCTACGAGCAGTACTTC.

Remarks on this clone: At one end, the junction sequence differs from germline, possibly due to a read error. The chain couples TRBV7-9 to TRBJ1-1; TRBD1 is a possible D gene (6 bases). This CDR3 has 16 residues. Germline V lookup: CDR1 SEHNR, CDR2 FQNEAQ (reference sequence). The CDR3 sequence: CSSSLNPGQPNTEAFF. The CDR3 DNA follows: TGTTCCAGCAGCTTAAATCCCGGACAGCCGAACACTGAAGCTTTCTTT.

This clone was observed a few times. The chain joins TRBV19 to TRBJ1-1, with D perhaps TRBD1 (5 bases). Germline assignment: CDR1 LNHDA and CDR2 SQIVND (reference sequence). V was shortened by 6 bases and J by 0 bases, with 17 bases between the two germline ends. The CDR3 runs 16 residues. CDR3 bases: TGTGCCAGTAGAATCCTTTACAGGAGTATGAACACTGAAGCTTTCTTT. Translated: CASRILYRSMNTEAFF.

This clone showed up just once. The chain couples TRBV19 to TRBJ2-3; perhaps TRBD2 as D (5 bases). This CDR3 has 15 amino acids. Germline V gives CDR1 LNHDA, CDR2 SQIVND (reference sequence). V lost 1 base and J 5 bases, leaving 13 bases between the germline ends. The CDR3 DNA follows: TGTGCCAGTAGTATAGCCGGGGTTGGTGGAGATACGCAGTATTTT. Its translation is CASSIAGVGGDTQYF.